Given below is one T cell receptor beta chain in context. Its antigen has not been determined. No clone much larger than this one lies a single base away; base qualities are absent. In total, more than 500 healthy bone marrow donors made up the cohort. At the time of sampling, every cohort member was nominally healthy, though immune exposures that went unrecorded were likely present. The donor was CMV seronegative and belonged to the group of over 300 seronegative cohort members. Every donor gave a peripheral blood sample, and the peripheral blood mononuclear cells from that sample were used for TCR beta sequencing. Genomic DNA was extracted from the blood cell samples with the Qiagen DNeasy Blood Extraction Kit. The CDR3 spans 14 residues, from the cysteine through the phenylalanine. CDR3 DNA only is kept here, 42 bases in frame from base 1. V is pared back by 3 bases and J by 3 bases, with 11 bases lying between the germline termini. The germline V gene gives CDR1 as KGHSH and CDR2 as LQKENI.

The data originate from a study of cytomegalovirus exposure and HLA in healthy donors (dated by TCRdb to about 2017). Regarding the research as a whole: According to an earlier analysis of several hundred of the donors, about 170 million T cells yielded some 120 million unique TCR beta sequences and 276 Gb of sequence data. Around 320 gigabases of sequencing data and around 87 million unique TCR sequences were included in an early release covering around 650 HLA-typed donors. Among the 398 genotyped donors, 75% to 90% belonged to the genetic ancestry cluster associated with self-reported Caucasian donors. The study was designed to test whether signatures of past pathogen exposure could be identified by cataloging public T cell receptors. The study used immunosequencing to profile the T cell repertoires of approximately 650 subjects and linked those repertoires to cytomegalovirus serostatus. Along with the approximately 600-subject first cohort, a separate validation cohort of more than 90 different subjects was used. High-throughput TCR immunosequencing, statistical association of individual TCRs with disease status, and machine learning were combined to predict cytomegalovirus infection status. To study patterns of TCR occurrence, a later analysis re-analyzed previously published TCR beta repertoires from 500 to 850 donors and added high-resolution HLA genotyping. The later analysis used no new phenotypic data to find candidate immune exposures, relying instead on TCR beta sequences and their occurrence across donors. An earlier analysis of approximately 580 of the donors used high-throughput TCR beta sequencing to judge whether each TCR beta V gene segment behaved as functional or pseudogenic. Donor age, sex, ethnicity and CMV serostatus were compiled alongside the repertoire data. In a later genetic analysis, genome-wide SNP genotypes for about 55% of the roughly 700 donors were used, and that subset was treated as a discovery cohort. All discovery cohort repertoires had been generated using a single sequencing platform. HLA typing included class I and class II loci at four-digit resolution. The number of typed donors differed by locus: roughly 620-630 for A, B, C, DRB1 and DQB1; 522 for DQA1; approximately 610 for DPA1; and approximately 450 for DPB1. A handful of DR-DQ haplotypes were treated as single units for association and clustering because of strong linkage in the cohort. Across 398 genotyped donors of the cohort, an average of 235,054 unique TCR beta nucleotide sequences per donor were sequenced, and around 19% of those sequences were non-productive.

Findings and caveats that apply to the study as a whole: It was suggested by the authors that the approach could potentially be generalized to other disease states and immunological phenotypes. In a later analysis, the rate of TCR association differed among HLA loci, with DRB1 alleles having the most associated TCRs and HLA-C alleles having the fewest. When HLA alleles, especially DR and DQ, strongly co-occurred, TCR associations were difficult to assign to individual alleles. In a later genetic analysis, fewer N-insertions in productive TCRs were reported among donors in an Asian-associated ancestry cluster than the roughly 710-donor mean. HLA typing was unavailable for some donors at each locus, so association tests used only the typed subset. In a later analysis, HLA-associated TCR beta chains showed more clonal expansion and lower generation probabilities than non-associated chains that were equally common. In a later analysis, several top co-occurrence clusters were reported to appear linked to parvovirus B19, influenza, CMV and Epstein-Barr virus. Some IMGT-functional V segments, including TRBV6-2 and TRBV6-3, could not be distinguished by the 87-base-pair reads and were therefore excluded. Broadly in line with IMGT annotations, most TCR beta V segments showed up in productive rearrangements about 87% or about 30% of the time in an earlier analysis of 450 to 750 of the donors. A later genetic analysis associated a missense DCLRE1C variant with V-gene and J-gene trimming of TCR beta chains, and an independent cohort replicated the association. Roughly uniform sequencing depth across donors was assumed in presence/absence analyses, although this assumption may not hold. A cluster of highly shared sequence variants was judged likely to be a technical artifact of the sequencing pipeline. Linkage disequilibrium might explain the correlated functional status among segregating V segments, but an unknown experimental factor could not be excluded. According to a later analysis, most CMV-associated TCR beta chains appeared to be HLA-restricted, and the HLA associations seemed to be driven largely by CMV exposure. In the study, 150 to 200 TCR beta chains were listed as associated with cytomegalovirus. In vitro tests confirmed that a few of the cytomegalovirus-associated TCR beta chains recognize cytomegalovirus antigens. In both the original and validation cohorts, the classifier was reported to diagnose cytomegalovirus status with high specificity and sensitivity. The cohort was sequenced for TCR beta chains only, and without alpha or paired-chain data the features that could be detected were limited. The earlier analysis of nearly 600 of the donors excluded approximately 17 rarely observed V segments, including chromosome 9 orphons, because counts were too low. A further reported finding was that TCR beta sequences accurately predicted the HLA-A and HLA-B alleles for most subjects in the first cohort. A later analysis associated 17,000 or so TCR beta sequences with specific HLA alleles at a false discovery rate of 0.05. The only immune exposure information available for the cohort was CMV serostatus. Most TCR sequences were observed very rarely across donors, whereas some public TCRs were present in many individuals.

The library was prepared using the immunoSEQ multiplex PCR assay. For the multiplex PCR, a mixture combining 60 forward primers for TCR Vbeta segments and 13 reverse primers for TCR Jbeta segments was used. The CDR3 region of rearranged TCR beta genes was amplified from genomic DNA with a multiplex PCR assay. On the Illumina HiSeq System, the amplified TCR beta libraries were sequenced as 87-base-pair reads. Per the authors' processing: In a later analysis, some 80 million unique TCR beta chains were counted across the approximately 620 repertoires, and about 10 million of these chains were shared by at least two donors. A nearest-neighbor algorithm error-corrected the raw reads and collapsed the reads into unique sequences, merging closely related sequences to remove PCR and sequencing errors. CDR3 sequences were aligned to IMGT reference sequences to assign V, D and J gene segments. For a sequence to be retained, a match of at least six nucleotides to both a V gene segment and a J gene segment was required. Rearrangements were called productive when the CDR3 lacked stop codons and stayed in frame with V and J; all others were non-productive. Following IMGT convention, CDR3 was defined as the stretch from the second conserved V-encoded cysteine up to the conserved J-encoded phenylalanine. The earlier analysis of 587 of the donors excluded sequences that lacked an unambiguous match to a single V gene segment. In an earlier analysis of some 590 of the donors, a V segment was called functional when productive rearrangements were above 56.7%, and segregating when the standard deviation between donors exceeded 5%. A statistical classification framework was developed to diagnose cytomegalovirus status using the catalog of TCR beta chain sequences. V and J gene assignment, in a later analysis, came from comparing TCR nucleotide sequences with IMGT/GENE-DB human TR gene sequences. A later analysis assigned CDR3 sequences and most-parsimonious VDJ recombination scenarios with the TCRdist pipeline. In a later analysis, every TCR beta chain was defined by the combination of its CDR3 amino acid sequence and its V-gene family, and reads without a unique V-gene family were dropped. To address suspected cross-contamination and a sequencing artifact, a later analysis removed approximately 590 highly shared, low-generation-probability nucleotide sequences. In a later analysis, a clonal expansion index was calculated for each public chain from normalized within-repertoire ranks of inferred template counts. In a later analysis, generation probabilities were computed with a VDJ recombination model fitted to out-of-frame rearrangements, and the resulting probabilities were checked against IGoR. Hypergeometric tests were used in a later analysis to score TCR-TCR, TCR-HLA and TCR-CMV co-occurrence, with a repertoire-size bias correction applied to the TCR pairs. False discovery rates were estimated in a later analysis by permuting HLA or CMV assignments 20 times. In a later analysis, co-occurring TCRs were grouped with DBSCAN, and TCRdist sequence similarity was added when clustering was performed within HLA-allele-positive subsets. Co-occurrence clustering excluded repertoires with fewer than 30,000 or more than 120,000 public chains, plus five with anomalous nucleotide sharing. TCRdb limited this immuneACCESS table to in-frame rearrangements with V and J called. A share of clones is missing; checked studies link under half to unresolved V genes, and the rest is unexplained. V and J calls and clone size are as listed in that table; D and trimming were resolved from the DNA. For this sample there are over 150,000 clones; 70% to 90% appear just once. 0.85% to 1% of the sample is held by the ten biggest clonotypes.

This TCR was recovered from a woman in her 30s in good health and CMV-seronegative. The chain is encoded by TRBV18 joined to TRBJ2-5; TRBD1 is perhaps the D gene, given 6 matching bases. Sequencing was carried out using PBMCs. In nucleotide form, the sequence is TGTGCCAGCTCACCGGGCCAGGGGAAAGAGACCCAGTACTTC. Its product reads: CASSPGQGKETQYF.